Sequencing of this TCR beta chain was carried out in a study of molecular identifiers for immune sequencing clone quantification. TCRdb independently ran MiXCR on the PCR reads; one entry per CDR3 protein. The table includes about 510,000 distinct CDR3 sequences, roughly 23% detected once. This clonotype was observed a handful of times. V was clipped by 2 bases and J by 2 bases, with 8 bases between them. This CDR3 is 13 amino acids long. CDR1 is SGHDT, CDR2 YYEEEE, per germline. When naive CD8 T cells were sorted, they were gated as CD8+CD4-CCR7+CD45RA+. The V and J genes are TRBV5-6 and TRBJ2-7; D ambiguous. This sequence originates from a human donor in good health. Some libraries in this study had Jurkat cell RNA spiked in. Specimen: naive CD8+ T cells from blood, with Jurkat cell RNA spiked in. Subset described: FACS-sorted CD8+CD4-CCR7+CD45RA+ naive T cells. The CDR3 sequence: CASSLKSAYEQYF. Here the CDR3 DNA reads TGTGCCAGCAGCTTAAAGAGTGCCTACGAGCAGTACTTC. Full variable domain (missing parts from reference TRBV5-6 and TRBJ2-7): DAGVTQSPTHLIKTRGQQVTLRCSPKSGHDTVSWYQQALGQGPQFIFQYYEEEERQRGNFPDRFSGHQFPNYSSELNVNALLLGDSALYLCASSLKSAYEQYFGPGTRLTVT.